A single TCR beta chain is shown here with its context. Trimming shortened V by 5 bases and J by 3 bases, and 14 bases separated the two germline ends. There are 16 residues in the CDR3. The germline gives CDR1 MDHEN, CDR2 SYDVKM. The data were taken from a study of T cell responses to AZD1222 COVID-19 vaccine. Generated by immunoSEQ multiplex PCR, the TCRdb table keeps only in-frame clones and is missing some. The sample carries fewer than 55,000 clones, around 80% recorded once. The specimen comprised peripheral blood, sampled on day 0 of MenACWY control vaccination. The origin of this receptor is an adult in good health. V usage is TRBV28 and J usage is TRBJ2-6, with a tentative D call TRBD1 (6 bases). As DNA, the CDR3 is TGTGCCAGCAGTCTCGACAGGCAGGTTGGGGCCAACGTCCTGACTTTC. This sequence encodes CASSLDRQVGANVLTF.